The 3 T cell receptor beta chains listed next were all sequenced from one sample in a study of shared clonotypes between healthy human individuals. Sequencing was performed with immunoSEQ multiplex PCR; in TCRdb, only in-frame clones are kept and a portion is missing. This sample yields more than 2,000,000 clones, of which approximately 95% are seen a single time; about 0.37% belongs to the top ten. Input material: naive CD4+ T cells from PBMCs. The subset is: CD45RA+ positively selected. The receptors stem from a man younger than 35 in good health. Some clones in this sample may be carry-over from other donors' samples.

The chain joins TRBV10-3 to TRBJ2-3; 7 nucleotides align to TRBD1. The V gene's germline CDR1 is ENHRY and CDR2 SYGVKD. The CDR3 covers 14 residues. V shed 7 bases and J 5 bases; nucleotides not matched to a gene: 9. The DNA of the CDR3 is TGTGCCATCACCAAGACAGGGAAGGGAGATACGCAGTATTTT. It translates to CAITKTGKGDTQYF.

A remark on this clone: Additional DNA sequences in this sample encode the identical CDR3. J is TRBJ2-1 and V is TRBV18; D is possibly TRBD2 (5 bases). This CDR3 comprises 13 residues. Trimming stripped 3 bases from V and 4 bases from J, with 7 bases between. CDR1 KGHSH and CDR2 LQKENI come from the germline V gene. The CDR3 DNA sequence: TGTGCCAGCTCACCCGGGGTATACAATGAGCAGTTCTTC. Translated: CASSPGVYNEQFF.

CDR3 DNA: TGTGCCAGTAGCGCCGGGACAAAGGTTGGCTACACCTTC. It specifies CASSAGTKVGYTF. The rearrangement joins TRBV19 to TRBJ1-2, with a weak D call TRBD1 (6 bases). This CDR3 spans 13 amino acids. The germline V gene encodes CDR1 LNHDA and CDR2 SQIVND (reference sequence). The V end lost 6 bases, the J end lost 7 bases, and 15 bases lay between the germline ends.